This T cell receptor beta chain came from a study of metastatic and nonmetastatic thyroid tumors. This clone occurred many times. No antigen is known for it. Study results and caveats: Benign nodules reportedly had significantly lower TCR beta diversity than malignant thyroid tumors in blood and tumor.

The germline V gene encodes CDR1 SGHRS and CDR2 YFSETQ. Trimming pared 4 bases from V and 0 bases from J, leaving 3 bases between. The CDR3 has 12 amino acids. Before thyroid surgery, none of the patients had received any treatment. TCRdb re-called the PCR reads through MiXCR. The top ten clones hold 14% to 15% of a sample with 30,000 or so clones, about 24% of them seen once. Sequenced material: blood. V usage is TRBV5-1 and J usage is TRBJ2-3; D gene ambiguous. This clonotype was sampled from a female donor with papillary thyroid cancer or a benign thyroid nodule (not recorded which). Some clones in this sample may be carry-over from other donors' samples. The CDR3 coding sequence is TGCGCCAGCAGCCTCAGCACAGATACGCAGTATTTT. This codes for CASSLSTDTQYF.